The sequence of this TCR beta chain was determined in a study of CD8+CD57+ T cells in acquired aplastic anemia. The overall study: The mean DNA yield obtained from sorted CD4+ and CD8+ cells came to approximately 3 ug.

Comments on this clonotype: Its antigen is unidentified.

The use of genomic DNA as template underpinned the TCR beta VDJ and CDR3 profiling. MiXCR was run by TCRdb on the reads, yielding one entry per CDR3 protein. The table lists about 180,000 distinct CDR3 sequences, under 50% of them singletons. Previously, flow cytometry had revealed CD8+CD57+ cell expansion in the patients chosen for sequencing. Severe acquired aplastic anemia was present in all patients. Patients were treatment-naive when blood was sampled. General observations from the study: For CD8+ Simpson's diversity, patients and controls showed no significant difference.

The sequencing input was sorted CD4+, CD8+, or CD8+CD57+ T cells (not recorded which) from PBMCs. The source of this sequence is a human donor with aplastic anemia.

The CDR3 DNA sequence: TGTGCCAGCAGCTTAGCTGGGTGGGAGACCCAGTACTTC. This gives the protein CASSLAGWETQYF. The V gene is TRBV7-3, the J gene TRBJ2-5; D uncertain. CDR3 length: 13 residues. The ends were cut back, 2 bases at V and 5 bases at J, with 9 bases in the middle. Per germline, CDR1 SGHTA and CDR2 FQGTGA.